This TCR beta chain is drawn from a study of regulatory T cells in long-lasting Graves disease. Time point: newly diagnosed GD, antithyroid drugs for less than 3 months. Extracted RNA from PBMCs served as the source of the TCR library. As a group, patients came from one endocrinology department in Xi'an, China. CDR1 KGHDR and CDR2 SFDVKD come from the germline V gene. Trimming left V 0 bases short and J 0 bases short, with 8 bases between. The CDR3 runs 16 residues. Assembly of TCR beta libraries relied on iRepertoire HTBI primers together with Arm-PCR of CDR3 regions. TCRdb processed the multiplex PCR reads anew with MiXCR; each CDR3 protein has one entry. The sample has 620,000 or so distinct CDR3 sequences, roughly 15% seen once. The sample was also reused in another study, on T cells in Graves' hyperthyroidism and ophthalmopathy. That report adds: The primer set for the first-round RT-PCR of the TCR CDR3 was HTBI.

The sequenced sample was peripheral blood mononuclear cells (PBMCs), obtained at new diagnosis, from a patient treated with antithyroid drugs. The sequence was obtained from a woman under 40 with Graves disease. The rearrangement uses TRBV24-1 and TRBJ1-5, with D unresolved. The CDR3 nucleotides are TGTGCCACCAGTGATTTGATTACAGTTAGCAATCAGCCCCAGCATTTT. Amino acids: CATSDLITVSNQPQHF.